One and the same sample provided the 5 T cell receptor beta chains below, sequenced in a study of CXCR3-negative and CXCR3-positive naive CD8 T cells (dated by TCRdb to between 2017 and 2020). Instrument used: NextSeq 550. The Human TCR Profiling Kit (MiLaboratory) was used to prepare UMI-labeled 5' RACE TRB cDNA libraries. Following reprocessing of the reads by TCRdb, the data hold one row per CDR3 protein sequence and no DNA is available. The sample table records under 150,000 distinct CDR3 sequences. The ten largest clones represent 0.25% to 0.3% of the sample. Study-level results and caveats: Compared with CXCR3-negative naive cells, CXCR3-positive naive cells had TRB CDR3s with higher hydrophobicity (lower Kidera factor 4), lower energy, and higher strength and volume indices.

Antigens of these TCRs are unknown. The material sequenced was naive CXCR3+ CD8+ T cells from blood. The cell subset or site label corresponds to: CD45RO-CCR7+CD27+CD95- naive CD8+ T cells expressing CXCR3 (TNR3+). These receptors were collected from a human donor in good health. Some clones in this sample may be carry-over from other donors' samples.

The CDR3 is CASNGKSNEKLFF. This sequence joins TRBV19 and TRBJ1-4; the TCRdb call, TRBD1, lacks DNA for checking. This CDR3 contains 13 residues. CDR1 is LNHDA, CDR2 SQIVND, per germline (reference sequence). Looking up the rest from reference TRBV19 and TRBJ1-4 gives the full variable domain: DGGITQSPKYLFRKEGQNVTLSCEQNLNHDAMYWYRQDPGQGLRLIYYSQIVNDFQKGDIAEGYSVSREKKESFPLTVTSAQKNPTAFYLCASNGKSNEKLFFGSGTQLSVL.

The gene calls are TRBV29-1 and TRBJ2-6. Germline V gene sequence: CDR1 SQVTM, CDR2 ANQGSEA. This CDR3 has 14 residues. The CDR3 loop reads CSVFGPSGANVLTF.

The chain employs TRBV15 and TRBJ2-7; TCRdb proposes TRBD2, but this gene call is untestable without DNA. In germline, CDR1 is LNHNV, CDR2 YYDKDF (reference sequence). The CDR3 covers 15 residues. The CDR3 region is CATSEDGGSGYEQYF.

This chain uses TRBV7-2 with TRBJ2-3. Looked up from germline, CDR1 is SGHTA and CDR2 is FQGNSA. The CDR3 runs 12 residues. The CDR3 loop reads CASSLLGDTQYF.

The rearrangement uses TRBV5-8 and TRBJ2-3; the D call from TCRdb, TRBD2, cannot be confirmed without DNA. CDR1 SGHTS and CDR2 YDEGEE come from the germline V gene. The CDR3 runs 16 residues. The CDR3 region is CASSPPLAGYTDTQYF. The full variable domain, rest sourced from reference TRBV5-8 and TRBJ2-3, is EAGVTQSPTHLIKTRGQQATLRCSPISGHTSVYWYQQALGLGLQFLLWYDEGEERNRGNFPPRFSGRQFPNYSSELNVNALELEDSALYLCASSPPLAGYTDTQYFGPGTRLTVL.